Each of the 9 T cell receptor beta chains below was sequenced from the same sample in a study of T cells in Graves' hyperthyroidism and ophthalmopathy. RNA transcripts served as the template for amplifying TCR beta CDR3 regions. An initial round of RT-PCR targeting the TCR CDR3 relied on the HTBI primer set. TCRdb processed the multiplex PCR reads anew with MiXCR; each CDR3 protein has one entry. The sample has over 450,000 distinct CDR3 sequences, around an eighth seen once. The sequenced sample was blood. All receptors derive from a young woman with Graves' hyperthyroidism.

This clonotype was counted at least ten times. The CDR3 DNA follows: TGTGCCAGCAGTTTCCGGAGCTCCTATAATTCACCCCTCCACTTT. It encodes CASSFRSSYNSPLHF. This chain uses TRBV27 with TRBJ1-6; no clear D. CDR3 length: 15 residues. V lost 3 bases, J lost 0 bases, and 6 bases lay in between. The V gene's germline CDR1 is MNHEY and CDR2 SMNVEV (reference sequence).

This clonotype showed up many times. The J gene is TRBJ2-3, the V gene TRBV15; 9 bases align to TRBD2. This CDR3 contains 16 residues. Trimming cost V 5 bases and J 2 bases; bases outside gene matches: 8. Looked up from germline, CDR1 is LNHNV and CDR2 is YYDKDF (reference sequence). The CDR3 DNA sequence: TGTGCCACCAGCTCTAGCGGGACGGTAAACACAGATACGCAGTATTTT. It encodes CATSSSGTVNTDTQYF.

This clonotype came up many times. This sequence joins TRBV5-1 and TRBJ2-1; D gene ambiguous. Germline V gene sequence: CDR1 SGHRS, CDR2 YFSETQ. The V end lost 0 bases, the J end lost 6 bases, and 13 bases lay between the germline ends. The CDR3 has 15 amino acids. This CDR3 reads CASSLASPTANEQFF. In DNA, the CDR3 is TGCGCCAGCAGCTTGGCCTCCCCGACCGCCAATGAGCAGTTCTTC.

Many counts were recorded for this clonotype. V usage is TRBV11-2 and J usage is TRBJ1-5; TRBD1 matches at 8 bases. The CDR3 loop spans 15 amino acids. CDR1 is SGHAT, CDR2 FQNNGV, per germline. V shed 3 bases, J shed 7 bases, and the junction held 8 bases outside the gene matches. CDR3 sequence (DNA): TGTGCCAGCAGCTTGACGACAGGGGATTTGCAGCCCCAGCATTTT. It yields the protein CASSLTTGDLQPQHF.

The chain couples TRBV13 to TRBJ2-1, with 7 positions matching TRBD2. The CDR3 is 14 amino acids. The trim removed 0 bases at V and 7 bases at J, leaving 3 bases unmatched. In germline, CDR1 is PRHDT, CDR2 FYEKMQ (reference sequence). The CDR3 DNA reads as TGTGCCAGCAGCTTAGGATGGGGGGGTAATGAGCAGTTCTTC. It specifies CASSLGWGGNEQFF.

This clonotype was seen at least ten times. The chain has TRBV10-3 and TRBJ1-4; D is unclear. Trimming stripped 3 bases from V and 5 bases from J, with 10 bases between. Per germline, CDR1 ENHRY and CDR2 SYGVKD. The CDR3 is made up of 14 amino acids. CDR3 in amino acids: CAISDIGRNEKLFF. The CDR3 bases are TGTGCCATCAGTGACATAGGAAGAAATGAAAAACTGTTTTTT.

V and J are TRBV6-5 and TRBJ2-3, with 9 bases lining up with TRBD2. Trimming at V came to 4 bases and at J to 6 bases, leaving 8 bases not matched to a gene. The CDR3 is 15 amino acids. Germline CDR1 is MNHEY and CDR2 is SVGAGI. In nucleotides, the CDR3 is TGTGCCAGCAGTTTTAGCGGGAGTGGGTCGGATACGCAGTATTTT. Translating gives CASSFSGSGSDTQYF.

The chain links TRBV5-4 to TRBJ2-6, with D possibly called TRBD1 or TRBD2 (5 bases each). Germline V CDR1 and CDR2: SGHNT, YYREEE (reference sequence). The CDR3 contains 15 residues. Trimming removed 0 bases at V and 2 bases at J, with 6 bases between. The CDR3 DNA follows: TGTGCCAGCAGCTTGGTGGGACCTGGGGCCAACGTCCTGACTTTC. Its protein product is CASSLVGPGANVLTF. Supplemented by reference TRBV5-4 and TRBJ2-6, the full variable domain reads ETGVTQSPTHLIKTRGQQVTLRCSSQSGHNTVSWYQQALGQGPQFIFQYYREEENGRGNFPPRFSGLQFPNYSSELNVNALELDDSALYLCASSLVGPGANVLTFGAGSRLTVL.

This clonotype occurred many times. The chain combines TRBV10-3 with TRBJ2-7, with no clear D. Trimming cost V 6 bases and J 4 bases, with 13 bases left between them. The CDR3 sequence is 13 residues long. Germline V CDR1 and CDR2: ENHRY, SYGVKD. The CDR3 reads CAISSPGLYEQYV. The CDR3 nucleotides are TGTGCCATCAGCTCCCCCGGGCTATACGAGCAGTACGTC.